The following is a T cell receptor beta chain sequence with its context. The antigen remains undetermined. This entry is derived from a study of CD8 T cells in ankylosing spondylitis. Study-level results: Significant enrichment of disease-linked clones was reportedly seen in matched ankylosing spondylitis synovial fluid. The study identified a TCR beta motif of roughly eight highly homologous variants that appeared characteristic of ankylosing spondylitis blood.

Quantitative 5'-RACE with molecular barcodes produced the TCR beta libraries. Via MiXCR, TCRdb re-called the 5' RACE reads, giving one row per CDR3 protein. The table includes fewer than 450,000 distinct CDR3 sequences, 17% detected once. The CDR3 spans 15 residues. V lost 6 bases and J lost 0, with 11 bases in between. Sequenced: blood, either unsorted or a sorted T cell fraction (not recorded which). The clonotype comes from a male donor with ankylosing spondylitis. The genes are TRBV12-3 or TRBV12-4 and TRBJ2-2; D perhaps matches TRBD1 (5 bases). DNA for the CDR3: TGTGCCAGCAGATTGCTACAGGCGAACACCGGGGAGCTGTTTTTT. This sequence encodes CASRLLQANTGELFF.